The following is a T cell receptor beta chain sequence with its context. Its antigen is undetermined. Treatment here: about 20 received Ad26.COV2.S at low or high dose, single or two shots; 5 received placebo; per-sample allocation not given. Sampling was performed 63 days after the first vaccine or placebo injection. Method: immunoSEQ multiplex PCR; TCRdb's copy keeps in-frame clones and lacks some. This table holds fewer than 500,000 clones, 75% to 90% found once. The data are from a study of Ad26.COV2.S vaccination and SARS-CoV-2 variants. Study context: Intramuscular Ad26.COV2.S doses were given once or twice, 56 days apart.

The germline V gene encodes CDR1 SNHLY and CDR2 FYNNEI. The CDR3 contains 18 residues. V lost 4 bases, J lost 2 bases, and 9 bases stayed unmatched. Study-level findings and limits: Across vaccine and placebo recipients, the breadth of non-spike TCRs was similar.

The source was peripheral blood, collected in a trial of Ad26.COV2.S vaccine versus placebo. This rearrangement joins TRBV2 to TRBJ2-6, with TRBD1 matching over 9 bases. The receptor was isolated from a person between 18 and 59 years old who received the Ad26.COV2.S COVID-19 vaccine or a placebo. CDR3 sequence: CASSGTGTGWTGANVLTF. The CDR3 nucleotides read TGTGCCAGCAGTGGTACCGGGACAGGGTGGACTGGGGCCAACGTCCTGACTTTC.